This T cell receptor beta chain came from a study of shared clonotypes between healthy human individuals. About the research overall: There were three CD4 naive, three CD4 memory, two CD8 naive and one CD8 memory plates per donor.

Study-level results: Several donors shared approximately 5% of their naive CD4 clonotypes.

On sorted subsets, replicate PCRs used 200 to 250 ng DNA, or tens of thousands of T cell genomes. Generated by immunoSEQ multiplex PCR, the TCRdb table keeps only in-frame clones and is missing some. Of roughly 2.1 million clones listed, under 95% are singletons. About this clone itself: Its antigen is unknown.

Naive CD8 cells were CD45RO-negative, positively selected for CCR7, excluding terminally differentiated effector memory CD45RA+ cells. Donors were healthy HIV-negative adults without recently reported acute infections or vaccinations. Sequences were obtained from naive CD8+ T cells from PBMCs. This clonotype originated in a man aged 18 to 29 in good health. Some clones in this sample may be carry-over from other donors' samples.

CDR3 loop: CAITVEGWGTEAFF. For the CDR3, the DNA is TGTGCCATCACCGTAGAGGGCTGGGGCACTGAAGCTTTCTTT. This chain connects TRBV10-3 to TRBJ1-1; D gene unclear. V dropped 7 bases and J dropped 4 bases, with 16 bases sitting between them. Germline CDR1 ENHRY, CDR2 SYGVKD. The CDR3 has 14 amino acids.